This T cell receptor beta chain was identified in a study of human CD8 memory T cell subsets (dated by TCRdb to the early 2020s). Background on the whole study: To assess clonal relationships, the TCRbeta repertoires of stem-like (TSTEM), progenitor exhausted-like (TPEX) and effector memory CD8+ T cell subsets were compared. Six donors each provided TSTEM, TPEX and effector memory subsets, and TCRbeta repertoires were obtained from all six. Points the paper makes about the study in general: Normalized Shannon-Wiener diversity was similarly high in the TSTEM and TPEX subsets, while the effector memory subsets were comparatively less diverse. Sequencing was limited to TCRbeta chains, and the repertoire comparisons were based on a handful of donors analyzed with paired t-tests and Bonferroni correction. The stem-like TSTEM and TPEX subsets each shared clonotypes with effector memory cells, but the TSTEM and TPEX repertoires had minimal overlap with each other, suggesting distinct antigen spectra. Based on Chao1 estimates, TSTEM subsets appeared to have greater repertoire diversity than TPEX subsets, which may reflect a broader range of specificities.

The CDR3, from cysteine to phenylalanine, totals 14 residues. A DNA sequence was not provided. The germline V gene encodes CDR1 SGHDT and CDR2 YYEEEE. In regard to this clonotype: The antigen it binds to is not known.

Density gradient separation was used to isolate peripheral blood mononuclear cells from buffy coats of healthy donors. Negative magnetic separation using EasySep or MojoSort CD8+ T cell isolation kits was how the study enriched total CD8+ T cells. An RNeasy Mini Kit was used to extract total RNA from duplicate vials of around 140,000 sorted CD8+ T cells per subset. PBMCs were used either fresh or after being cryopreserved in fetal bovine serum containing about 11% DMSO. Fluorescence-activated cell sorting on a FACSAria III was used to sort CD8+ T cell subsets to purity. A Human TCR Profiling Kit was used to prepare UMI-labeled 5' RACE TCRbeta libraries. The same number of PCR cycles was used to prepare all TCRbeta libraries in parallel. Concerning the study's data processing: Each TCRbeta library contained between 3,000 and 18,000 functional CDR3beta clonotypes. MIGEC 1.2.9 was used for UMI extraction and consensus assembly, with a minimum of three reads required per UMI. In-frame CDR3beta repertoires were extracted with MiXCR 3.0.3. After each sample was downsampled to 42,000 randomly selected UMIs, diversity metrics were computed in VDJtools 1.2.1. Repertoire overlap metrics D, R and F2 were calculated in VDJtools for the top 3,000 clones of each sample pair. Following TCRdb reprocessing, every CDR3 protein sequence forms one entry, and DNA is not provided. The V and J calls, along with clone size, are taken from TCRdb and not from the paper's own processing. The sample's own table lists roughly 12,000 distinct CDR3 sequences. 14% of the sample goes to the ten largest clones.

This TCR derives from a human donor in good health. The rearranged segments are TRBV5-6 and TRBJ2-5; TCRdb's D gene call, TRBD1, goes unchecked for lack of DNA. The sequencing input was CD8+ T cells from PBMCs. The CDR3 sequence is CASSSGQDKETQYF.